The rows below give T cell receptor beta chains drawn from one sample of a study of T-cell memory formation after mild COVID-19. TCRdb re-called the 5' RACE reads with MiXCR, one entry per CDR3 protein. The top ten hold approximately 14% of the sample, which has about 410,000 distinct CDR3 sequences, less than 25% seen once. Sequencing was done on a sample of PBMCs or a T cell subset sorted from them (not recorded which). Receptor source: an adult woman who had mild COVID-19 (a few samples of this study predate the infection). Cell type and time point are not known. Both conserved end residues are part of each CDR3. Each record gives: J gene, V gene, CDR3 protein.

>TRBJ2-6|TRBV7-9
CASSPREANVLTF
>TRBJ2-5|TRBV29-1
CSVEGRQGSSETQYF
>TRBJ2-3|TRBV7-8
CASSLEGLAVTDTQYF
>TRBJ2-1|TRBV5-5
CASSLSEGLNEQFF
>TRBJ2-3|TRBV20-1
CSARDPSGSASTDTQYF
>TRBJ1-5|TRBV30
CALSRGGNQPQHF
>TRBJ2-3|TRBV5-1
CASRAGRVQDTQYF
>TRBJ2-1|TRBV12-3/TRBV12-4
CASSLATSGKGNEQFF
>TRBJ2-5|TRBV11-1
CASRVGQETQYF
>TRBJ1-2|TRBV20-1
CSAPRTGGHGYTF
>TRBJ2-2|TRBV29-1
CSVDEQGTGELFF
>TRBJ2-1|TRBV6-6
CASSYSITEQFF
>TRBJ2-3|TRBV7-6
CASSSWGLAGTDTQYF
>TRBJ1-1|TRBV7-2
CASSYRGSMNTEAFF
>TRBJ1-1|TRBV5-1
CASSLELRRNTEAFF
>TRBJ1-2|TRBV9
CASNTQGTYGYTF
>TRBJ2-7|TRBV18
CASSPPALQGGYEQYF